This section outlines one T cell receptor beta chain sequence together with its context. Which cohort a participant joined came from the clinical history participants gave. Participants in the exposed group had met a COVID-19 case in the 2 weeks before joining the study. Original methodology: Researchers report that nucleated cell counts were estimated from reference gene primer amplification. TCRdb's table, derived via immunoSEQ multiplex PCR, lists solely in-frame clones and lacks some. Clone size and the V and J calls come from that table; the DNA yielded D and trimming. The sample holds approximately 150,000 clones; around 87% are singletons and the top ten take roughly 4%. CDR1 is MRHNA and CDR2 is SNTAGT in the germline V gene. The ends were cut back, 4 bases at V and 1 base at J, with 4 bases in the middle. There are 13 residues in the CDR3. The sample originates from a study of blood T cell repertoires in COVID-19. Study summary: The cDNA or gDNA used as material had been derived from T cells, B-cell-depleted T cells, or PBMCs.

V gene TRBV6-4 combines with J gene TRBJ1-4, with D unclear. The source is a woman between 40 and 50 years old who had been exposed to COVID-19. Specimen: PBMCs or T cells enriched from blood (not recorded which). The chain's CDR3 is CASSAGTNEKLFF. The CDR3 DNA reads TGTGCCAGCAGTGCAGGAACTAATGAAAAACTGTTTTTT.